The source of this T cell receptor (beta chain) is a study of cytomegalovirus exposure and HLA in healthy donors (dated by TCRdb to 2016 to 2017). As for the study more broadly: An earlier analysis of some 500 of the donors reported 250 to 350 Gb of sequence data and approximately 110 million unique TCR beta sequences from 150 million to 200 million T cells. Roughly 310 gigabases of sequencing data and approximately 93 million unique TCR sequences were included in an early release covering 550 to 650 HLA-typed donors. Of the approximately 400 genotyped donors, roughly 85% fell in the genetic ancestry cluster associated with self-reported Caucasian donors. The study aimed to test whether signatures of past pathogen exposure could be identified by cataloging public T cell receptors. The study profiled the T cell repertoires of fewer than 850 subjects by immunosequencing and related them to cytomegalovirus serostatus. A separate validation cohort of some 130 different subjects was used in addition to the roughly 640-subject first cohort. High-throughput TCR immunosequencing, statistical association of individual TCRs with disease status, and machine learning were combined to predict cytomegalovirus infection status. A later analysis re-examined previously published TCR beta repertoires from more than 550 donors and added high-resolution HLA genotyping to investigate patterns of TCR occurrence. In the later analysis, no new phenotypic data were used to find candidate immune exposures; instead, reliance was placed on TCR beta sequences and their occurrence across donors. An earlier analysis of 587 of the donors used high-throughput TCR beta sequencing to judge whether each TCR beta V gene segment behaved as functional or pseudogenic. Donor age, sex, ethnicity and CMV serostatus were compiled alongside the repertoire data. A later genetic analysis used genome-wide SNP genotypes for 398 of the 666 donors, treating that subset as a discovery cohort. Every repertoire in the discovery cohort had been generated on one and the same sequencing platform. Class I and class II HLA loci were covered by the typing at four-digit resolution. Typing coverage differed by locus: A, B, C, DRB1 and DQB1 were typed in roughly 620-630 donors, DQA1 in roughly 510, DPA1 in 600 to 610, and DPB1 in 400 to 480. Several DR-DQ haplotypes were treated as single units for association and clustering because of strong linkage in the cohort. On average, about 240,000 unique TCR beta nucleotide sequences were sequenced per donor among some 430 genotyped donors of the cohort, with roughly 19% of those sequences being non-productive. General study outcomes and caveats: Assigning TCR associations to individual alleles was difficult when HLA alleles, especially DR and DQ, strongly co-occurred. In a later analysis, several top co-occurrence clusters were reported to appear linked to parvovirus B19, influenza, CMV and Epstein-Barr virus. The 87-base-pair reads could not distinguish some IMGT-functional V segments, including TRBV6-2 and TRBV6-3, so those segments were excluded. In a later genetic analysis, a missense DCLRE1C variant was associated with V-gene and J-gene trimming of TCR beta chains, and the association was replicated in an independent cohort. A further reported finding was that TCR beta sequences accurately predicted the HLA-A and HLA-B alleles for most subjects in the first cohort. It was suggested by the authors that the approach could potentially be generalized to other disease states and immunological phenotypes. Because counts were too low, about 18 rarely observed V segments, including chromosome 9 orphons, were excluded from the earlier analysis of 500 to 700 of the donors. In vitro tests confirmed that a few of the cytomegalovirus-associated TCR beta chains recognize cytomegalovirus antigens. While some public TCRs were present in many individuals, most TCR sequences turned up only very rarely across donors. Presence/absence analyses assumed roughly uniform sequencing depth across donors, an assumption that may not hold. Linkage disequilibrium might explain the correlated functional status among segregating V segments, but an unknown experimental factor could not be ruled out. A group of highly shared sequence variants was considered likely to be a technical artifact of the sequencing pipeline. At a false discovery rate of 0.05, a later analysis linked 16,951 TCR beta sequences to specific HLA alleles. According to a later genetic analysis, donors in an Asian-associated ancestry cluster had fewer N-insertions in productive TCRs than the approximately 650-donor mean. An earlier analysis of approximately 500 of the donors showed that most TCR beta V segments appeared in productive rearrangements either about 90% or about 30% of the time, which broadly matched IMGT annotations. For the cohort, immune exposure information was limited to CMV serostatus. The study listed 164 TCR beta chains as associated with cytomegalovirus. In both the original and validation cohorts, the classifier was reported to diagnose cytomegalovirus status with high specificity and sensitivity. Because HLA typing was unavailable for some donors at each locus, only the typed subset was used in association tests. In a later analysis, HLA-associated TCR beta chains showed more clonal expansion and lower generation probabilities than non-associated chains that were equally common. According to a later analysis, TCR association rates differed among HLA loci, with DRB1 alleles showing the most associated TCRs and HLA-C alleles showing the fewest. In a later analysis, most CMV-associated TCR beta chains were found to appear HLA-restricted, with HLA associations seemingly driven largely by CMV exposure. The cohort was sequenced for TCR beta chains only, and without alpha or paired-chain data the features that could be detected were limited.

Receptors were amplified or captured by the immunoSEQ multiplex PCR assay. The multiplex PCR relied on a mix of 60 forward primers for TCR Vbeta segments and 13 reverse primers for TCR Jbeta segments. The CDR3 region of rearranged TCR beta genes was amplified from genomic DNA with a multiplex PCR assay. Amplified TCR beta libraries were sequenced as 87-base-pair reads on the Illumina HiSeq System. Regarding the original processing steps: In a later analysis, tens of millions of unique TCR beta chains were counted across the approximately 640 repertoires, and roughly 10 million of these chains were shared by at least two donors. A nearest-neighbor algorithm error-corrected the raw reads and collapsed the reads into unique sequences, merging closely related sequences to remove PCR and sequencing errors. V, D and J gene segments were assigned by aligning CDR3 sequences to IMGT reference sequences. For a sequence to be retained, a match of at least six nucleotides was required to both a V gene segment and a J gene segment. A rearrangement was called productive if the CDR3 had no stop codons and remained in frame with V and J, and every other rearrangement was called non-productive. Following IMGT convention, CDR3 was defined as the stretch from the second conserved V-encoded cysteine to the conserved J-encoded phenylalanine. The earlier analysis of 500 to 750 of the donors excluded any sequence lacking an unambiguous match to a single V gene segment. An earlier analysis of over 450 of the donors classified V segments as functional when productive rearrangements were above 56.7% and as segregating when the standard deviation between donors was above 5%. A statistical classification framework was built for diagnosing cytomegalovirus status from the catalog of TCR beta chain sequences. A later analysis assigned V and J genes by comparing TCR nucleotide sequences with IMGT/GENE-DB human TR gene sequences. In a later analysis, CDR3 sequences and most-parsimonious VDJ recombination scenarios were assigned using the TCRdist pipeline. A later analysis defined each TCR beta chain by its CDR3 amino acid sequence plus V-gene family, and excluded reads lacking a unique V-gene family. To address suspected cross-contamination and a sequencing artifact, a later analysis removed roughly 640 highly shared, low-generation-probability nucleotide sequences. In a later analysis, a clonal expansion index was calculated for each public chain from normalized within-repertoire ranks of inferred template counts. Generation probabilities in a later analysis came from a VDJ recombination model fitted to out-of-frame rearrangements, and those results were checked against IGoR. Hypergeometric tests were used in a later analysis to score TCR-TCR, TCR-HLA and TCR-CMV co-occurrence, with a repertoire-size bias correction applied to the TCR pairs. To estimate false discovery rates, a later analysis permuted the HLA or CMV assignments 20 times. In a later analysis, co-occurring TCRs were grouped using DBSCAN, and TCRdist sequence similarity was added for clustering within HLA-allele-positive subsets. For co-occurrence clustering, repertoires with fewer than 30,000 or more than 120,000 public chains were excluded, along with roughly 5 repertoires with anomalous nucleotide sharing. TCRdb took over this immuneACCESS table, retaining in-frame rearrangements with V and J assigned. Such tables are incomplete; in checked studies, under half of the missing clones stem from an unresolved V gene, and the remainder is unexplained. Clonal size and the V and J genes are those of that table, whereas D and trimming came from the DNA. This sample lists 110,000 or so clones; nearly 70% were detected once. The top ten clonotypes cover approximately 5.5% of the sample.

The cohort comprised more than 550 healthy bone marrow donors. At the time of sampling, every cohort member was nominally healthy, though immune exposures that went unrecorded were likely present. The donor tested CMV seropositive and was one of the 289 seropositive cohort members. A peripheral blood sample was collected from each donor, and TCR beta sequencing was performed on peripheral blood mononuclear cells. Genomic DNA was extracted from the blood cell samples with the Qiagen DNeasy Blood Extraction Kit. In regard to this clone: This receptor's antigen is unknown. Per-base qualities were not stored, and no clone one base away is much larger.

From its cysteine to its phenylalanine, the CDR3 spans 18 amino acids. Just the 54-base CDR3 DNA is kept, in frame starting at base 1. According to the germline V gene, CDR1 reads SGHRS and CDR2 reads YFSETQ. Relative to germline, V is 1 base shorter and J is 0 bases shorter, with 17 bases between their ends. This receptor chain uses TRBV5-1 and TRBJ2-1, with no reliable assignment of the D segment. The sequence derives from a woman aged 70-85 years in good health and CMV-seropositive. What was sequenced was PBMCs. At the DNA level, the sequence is TGCGCCAGCAGCTTGACGGCCCTAGGTACAAGCTCCTACAATGAGCAGTTCTTC. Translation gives CASSLTALGTSSYNEQFF.